This T cell receptor beta chain is from a study of a mutant IDH1 vaccine in newly diagnosed glioma. Turning to the study itself: Treated patients showed a male proportion of around 62%, a female proportion of about 40%, and a mean age of around 39 years. Previous care, which was radiotherapy, temozolomide, or both, most often involved both. The week-35 safety follow-up was V12, and the week-47 study end was V13. The study, taken as a whole, reports: The vaccine induced immune responses, and these occurred in 93.3% of patients.

Concerning this clone: Antigen: not known.

The CDR3 consists of 14 residues. Between the trimmed V and J ends, which lost 7 bases and 2 bases, there was a span of 12 bases. Germline CDR1 and CDR2: WSHSY and SAAADI. Method: immunoSEQ multiplex PCR; TCRdb's copy keeps in-frame clones and lacks some. The sample consists of roughly 51,000 clones, roughly 84% of them appearing once. Time point of the sample: week 35, safety follow-up. In the vaccine, a single dose held 300 ug of the mutant IDH1 20-mer peptide, along with topical imiquimod. This receptor was taken from a man aged 40-49 years with glioma. The specimen comprised PBMCs, sampled from a glioma patient whose treatment included an IDH1 peptide vaccine. V and J are TRBV10-2 and TRBJ1-3, with no clear D. CDR3 bases: TGCGCCAGCACCGGCGGGGAAGCTGGAAACACCATATATTTT. It encodes CASTGGEAGNTIYF.